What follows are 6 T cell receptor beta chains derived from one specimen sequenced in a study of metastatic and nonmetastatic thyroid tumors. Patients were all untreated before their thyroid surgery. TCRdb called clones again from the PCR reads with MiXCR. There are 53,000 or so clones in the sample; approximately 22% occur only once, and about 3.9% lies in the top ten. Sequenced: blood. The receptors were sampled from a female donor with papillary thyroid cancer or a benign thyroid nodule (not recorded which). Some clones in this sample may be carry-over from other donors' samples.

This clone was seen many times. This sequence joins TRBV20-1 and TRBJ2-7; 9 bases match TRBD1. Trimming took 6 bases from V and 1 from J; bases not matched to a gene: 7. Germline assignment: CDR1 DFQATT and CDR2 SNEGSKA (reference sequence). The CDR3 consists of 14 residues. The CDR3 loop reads CSAEGQGLSYEQYF. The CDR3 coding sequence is TGCAGTGCAGAAGGACAGGGGTTATCCTACGAGCAGTACTTC.

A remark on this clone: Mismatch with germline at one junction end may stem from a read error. Written as DNA, the CDR3 is TGCAGTGCTAGATTTGGGACTAACTATGGCTACACCTTT. Amino acid sequence: CSARFGTNYGYTF. V and J are TRBV20-1 and TRBJ1-2, with D maybe TRBD1 (5 bases). Germline assignment: CDR1 DFQATT and CDR2 SNEGSKA (reference sequence). CDR3 length: 13 residues.

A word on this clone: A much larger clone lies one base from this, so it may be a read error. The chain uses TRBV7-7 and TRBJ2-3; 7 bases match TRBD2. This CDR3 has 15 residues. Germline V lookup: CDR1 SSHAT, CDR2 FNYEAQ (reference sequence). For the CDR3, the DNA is TGTGCTAGCAGCCTTCCGCGGGAGAAGTCAGATACGCAGTATTTT. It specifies CASSLPREKSDTQYF.

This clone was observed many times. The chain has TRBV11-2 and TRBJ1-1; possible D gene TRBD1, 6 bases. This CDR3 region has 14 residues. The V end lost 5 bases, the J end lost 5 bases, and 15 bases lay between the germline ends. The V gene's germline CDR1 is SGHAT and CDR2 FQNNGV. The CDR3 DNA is TGTGCCAGCAGCCAGGACGGGGGGCGGACTGAAGCTTTCTTT. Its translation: CASSQDGGRTEAFF. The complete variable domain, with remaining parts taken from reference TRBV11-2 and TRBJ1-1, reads EAGVAQSPRYKIIEKRQSVAFWCNPISGHATLYWYQQILGQGPKLLIQFQNNGVVDDSQLPKDRFSAERLKGVDSTLKIQPAKLEDSAVYLCASSQDGGRTEAFFGQGTRLTVV.

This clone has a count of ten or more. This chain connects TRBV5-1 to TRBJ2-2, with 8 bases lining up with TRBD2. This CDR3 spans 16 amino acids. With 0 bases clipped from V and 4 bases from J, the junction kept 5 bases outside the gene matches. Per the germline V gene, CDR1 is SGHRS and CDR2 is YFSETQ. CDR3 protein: CASSLAAGDLTGELFF. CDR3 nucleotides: TGCGCCAGCAGCTTGGCAGCGGGAGATCTCACCGGGGAGCTGTTTTTT.

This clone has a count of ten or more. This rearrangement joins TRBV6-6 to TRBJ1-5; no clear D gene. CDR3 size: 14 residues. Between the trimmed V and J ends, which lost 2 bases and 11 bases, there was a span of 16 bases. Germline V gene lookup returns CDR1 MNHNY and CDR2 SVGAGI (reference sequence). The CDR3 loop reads CASSYGPTRTAQHF. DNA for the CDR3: TGTGCCAGCAGTTACGGGCCCACCCGGACGGCCCAGCATTTT.